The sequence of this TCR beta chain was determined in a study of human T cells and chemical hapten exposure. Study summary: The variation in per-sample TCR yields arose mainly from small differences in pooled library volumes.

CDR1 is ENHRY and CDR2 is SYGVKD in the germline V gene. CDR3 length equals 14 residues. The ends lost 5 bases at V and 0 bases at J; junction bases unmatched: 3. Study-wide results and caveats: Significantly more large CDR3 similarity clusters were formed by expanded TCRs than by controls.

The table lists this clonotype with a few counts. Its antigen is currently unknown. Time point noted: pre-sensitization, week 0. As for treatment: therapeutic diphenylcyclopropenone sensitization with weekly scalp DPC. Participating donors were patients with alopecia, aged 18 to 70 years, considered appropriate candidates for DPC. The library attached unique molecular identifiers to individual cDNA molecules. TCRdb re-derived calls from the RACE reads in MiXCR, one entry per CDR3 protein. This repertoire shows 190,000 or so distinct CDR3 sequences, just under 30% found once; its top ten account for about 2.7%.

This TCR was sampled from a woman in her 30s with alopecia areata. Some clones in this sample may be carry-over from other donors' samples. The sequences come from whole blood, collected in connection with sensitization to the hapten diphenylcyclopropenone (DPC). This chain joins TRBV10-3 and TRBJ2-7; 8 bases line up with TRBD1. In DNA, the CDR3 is TGTGCCATCAGTTCAGGACAGGGCTCCTACGAGCAGTACTTC. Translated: CAISSGQGSYEQYF.